The sequence of this T cell receptor (beta chain) was determined in a study of T-cell reconstitution after alpha-beta-depleted transplantation in children. The CDR3 contains 15 residues. Deletions cut 5 bases from V and 1 base from J, with 12 bases between. Germline V CDR1 and CDR2: SGHTA, FQGNSA. The TCRbeta library incorporated unique molecular identifiers. MiXCR was run by TCRdb on the PCR reads, yielding one entry per CDR3 protein. This sample carries 600,000 or so distinct CDR3 sequences, more than 20% of them seen once, and the ten largest clones take approximately 14%. This chain joins TRBV7-2 and TRBJ2-1, with D perhaps given as TRBD1 or TRBD2 (5 bases each). Sample: PBMCs, mostly from graft donor cells, taken 360 days after TCRalphabeta/CD19-depleted stem cell transplant. This TCR came from a boy under two years old who had a stem cell transplant for acute myeloid leukemia, so the T cells may come from the graft donor. CDR3 sequence (DNA): TGTGCCAGCAGCCCCACCGGGACGTCCTACAATGAGCAGTTCTTC. Encoded protein: CASSPTGTSYNEQFF.